This T cell receptor (beta chain) was profiled in a study of Tregs in tolerant kidney transplant recipients. Study-wide results and limits: The most relevant donor-specific Treg TCRbeta repertoire apparently came from expansion with activated donor B cells.

The germline gives CDR1 LGHNA, CDR2 YSLEER. The CDR3 covers 14 residues. Trimming shortened V by 0 bases and J by 2 bases, and 8 bases separated the two germline ends. Turning to this clone: Its cognate antigen is unknown.

Measured with immunoSEQ multiplex PCR; TCRdb has only the in-frame clones, and not every one. The profile covers approximately 90,000 clones, with 80% to 95% appearing a single time and roughly 1.5% taken by the ten largest. Recipients received nonmyeloablative bone marrow transplants from related graft donors, with transient mixed chimerism. Specimen: CD4+ T cells from blood (PBMCs), collected 12 months after the transplant. The rearrangement uses TRBV4-3 and TRBJ2-7; a weak D match, TRBD2 (6 bases). The receptor was derived from a human patient who received a combined kidney and bone marrow transplant. Some T cells may have come from the graft donor. The CDR3 DNA is TGCGCCAGCAGCCAAGAGCGGGGAGCCTACGAGCAGTACTTC. Its translation: CASSQERGAYEQYF.